This is a list of T cell receptor beta chains from one sample in a study of cytomegalovirus exposure and HLA in healthy donors. Only in-frame clones appear in the TCRdb table, and some are missing; sequencing was by immunoSEQ multiplex PCR. The table has 85,000 to 130,000 clones, about 64% seen once. The sequenced sample consisted of PBMCs. The receptors stem from a female donor in good health and CMV-seronegative. CDR3s include the opening cysteine and the closing phenylalanine or tryptophan. D genes are given only for firm matches. For some rows the clone size is stated as once, few or many, or as a class when expanded; others skip it.

CDR3 length	clone size	V gene	J gene	D gene	CDR3 DNA	CDR3 protein
18	-	TRBV4-1	TRBJ2-7	-	TGCGCCAGCAGCCAATGGGCAGGTTCGCGATTATTCCCCTACGAGCAGTACTTC	CASSQWAGSRLFPYEQYF
15	-	TRBV7-9	TRBJ2-1	TRBD1	TGTGCCAGCAGCGACGGACAGGGGGTCTACAATGAGCAGTTCTTC	CASSDGQGVYNEQFF
12	-	TRBV28	TRBJ2-7	-	TGTGCCAGCAGTTTTCGCGGCTACGAGCAGTACTTC	CASSFRGYEQYF
15	-	TRBV7-8	TRBJ1-5	-	TGTGCCAGCAGCCCCCGGAGGGGGGGGAATCAGCCCCAGCATTTT	CASSPRRGGNQPQHF
15	-	TRBV5-4	TRBJ2-3	TRBD2	TGTGCCAGCAGTTCCTGGACTAGCGGATCGGATACGCAGTATTTT	CASSSWTSGSDTQYF
13	-	TRBV15	TRBJ2-7	TRBD1	TGTGCCACCAGCGGGGACAGGGTAGGCGAGCAGTACTTC	CATSGDRVGEQYF
16	-	TRBV30	TRBJ1-3	-	TGTGCCTGGAGAGGGAGAGGGGGAAGGACTGGAAACACCATATATTTT	CAWRGRGGRTGNTIYF
12	-	TRBV29-1	TRBJ2-1	TRBD1	TGCAGCGTTGCCCTGGACAGGGGCTCTGAGTTCTTC	CSVALDRGSEFF
11	-	TRBV19	TRBJ1-1	TRBD1	TGTGCCAGTATCGGGACAGATGAAGCTTTCTTT	CASIGTDEAFF
15	few	TRBV7-8	TRBJ1-4	-	TGTGCCAGCAGCTTAGCTCAGATGGGGGCTGAAAAACTGTTTTTT	CASSLAQMGAEKLFF
15	few	TRBV9	TRBJ2-5	-	TGTGCCAGCAGCGTAGCTCCCCTGGCTTGGGAGACCCAGTACTTC	CASSVAPLAWETQYF
17	-	TRBV19	TRBJ2-2	TRBD2	TGTGCCAGTATCCAGGACCGAGCGGGGGCGAACACCGGGGAGCTGTTTTTT	CASIQDRAGANTGELFF
13	-	TRBV6-1	TRBJ1-5	-	TGTGCCAGCAGTGCCCGGTGGAATCAGCCCCAGCATTTT	CASSARWNQPQHF
14	-	TRBV5-4	TRBJ2-3	-	TGTGCCAGCAGCTTGATCGGTTACACAGATACGCAGTATTTT	CASSLIGYTDTQYF
18	-	TRBV7-7	TRBJ2-2	TRBD2	TGTGCCAGCAGCTTAGACCTCACTAGCGGGAGTTACACCGGGGAGCTGTTTTTT	CASSLDLTSGSYTGELFF
17	-	TRBV27	TRBJ2-7	-	TGTGCCAGCAGTTTACAGTCCAGGGTAGGCCGAACCTACGAGCAGTACTTC	CASSLQSRVGRTYEQYF
14	few	TRBV28	TRBJ2-1	-	TGTGCCAGCAGCCCGGCGGGGACCTACAATGAGCAGTTCTTC	CASSPAGTYNEQFF
14	-	TRBV6-1	TRBJ2-7	-	TGTGCCAGCAGTGAATTGTTCCGTCCCTACGAGCAGTACTTC	CASSELFRPYEQYF
15	-	TRBV6-5	TRBJ2-1	-	TGTGCCAGCAGGCGATACTCGGGCGGGTACAATGAGCAGTTCTTC	CASRRYSGGYNEQFF
16	-	TRBV5-4	TRBJ2-5	TRBD1	TGTGCCAGCAGCTTGGGACAGGGGGCGCTTCGGGAGACCCAGTACTTC	CASSLGQGALRETQYF
12	-	TRBV7-9	TRBJ1-1	-	TGTTCCAGCAGCTTGGGGGGAACTGAAGCTTTCTTT	CSSSLGGTEAFF
15	-	TRBV19	TRBJ1-4	TRBD1	TGTGCCAGTAGTATGGCGACAGGGTGGGGTGAAAAACTGTTTTTT	CASSMATGWGEKLFF
14	-	TRBV7-7	TRBJ2-5	-	TGTGCCAGCAGCCCATTAAGCGTTGGAGAGACCCAGTACTTC	CASSPLSVGETQYF
15	once	TRBV13	TRBJ2-3	-	TGTGCCAGCAGCTTACAGACAGGTGGCACAGATACGCAGTATTTT	CASSLQTGGTDTQYF
14	-	TRBV11-3	TRBJ2-3	-	TGTGCCAGCAGCTATAGAGGGCGAACAGATACGCAGTATTTT	CASSYRGRTDTQYF
11	-	TRBV20-1	TRBJ2-5	-	TGCAGTCTCCCCTTCCAAGAGACCCAGTACTTC	CSLPFQETQYF
16	-	TRBV19	TRBJ2-3	-	TGTGCCAGTAGTATCTCAGGGCTTAGAAGGGGTGATACGCAGTATTTT	CASSISGLRRGDTQYF
16	-	TRBV13	TRBJ2-7	TRBD1	TGTGCCAGCAGCTCAAAGGGACAGGGGAGGACCTACGAGCAGTACTTC	CASSSKGQGRTYEQYF
17	-	TRBV9	TRBJ2-5	TRBD1	TGTGCCAGCAGCGTAGGACAGGGCGGAATGGTTGGGGAGACCCAGTACTTC	CASSVGQGGMVGETQYF
15	-	TRBV2	TRBJ1-2	-	TGTGCCAGCGGGAGGGGTACATCCCGAGGCTATGGCTACACCTTC	CASGRGTSRGYGYTF
14	few	TRBV5-6	TRBJ1-1	-	TGTGCCAGCAGCCCGCAGGGATTGAACACTGAAGCTTTCTTT	CASSPQGLNTEAFF
14	-	TRBV30	TRBJ1-2	-	TGTGCCTGGAGCGTCACAGGGAATAACTATGGCTACACCTTC	CAWSVTGNNYGYTF
14	-	TRBV4-2	TRBJ2-7	-	TGTGCCAGCAGCCAGGCCCTAGGAGGAAGGGAGCAGTACTTC	CASSQALGGREQYF
15	-	TRBV11-3	TRBJ1-1	-	TGTGCCAGCAGCCCCGAGGCGGCTATGAACACTGAAGCTTTCTTT	CASSPEAAMNTEAFF
14	-	TRBV7-9	TRBJ2-5	TRBD1	TGTGCCAGCAGCTTAGTGGACAGGGGTGAGACCCAGTACTTC	CASSLVDRGETQYF
12	-	TRBV19	TRBJ1-1	-	TGTGCCAGTAGGATGGGTGGCAGGGAAGCTTTCTTT	CASRMGGREAFF
14	few	TRBV7-9	TRBJ2-5	-	TGTGCCAGCAGCTTGCAACCCTTAGGAGGGACCCAGTACTTC	CASSLQPLGGTQYF
17	-	TRBV2	TRBJ2-3	-	TGTGCCAGCAGTGAAACGTCCCCAGCCGACCTAAGGAGTACGCAGTATTTT	CASSETSPADLRSTQYF
14	-	TRBV7-6	TRBJ2-1	TRBD1	TGTGCCAGTAACAGGGGGACAGGGTACAATGAGCAGTTCTTC	CASNRGTGYNEQFF
18	few	TRBV28	TRBJ2-2	-	TGTGCCAGCAGCCTCTCCCCCGCGACAGGCGACTTTAGCGGGGAGCTGTTTTTT	CASSLSPATGDFSGELFF
21	-	TRBV4-1	TRBJ2-1	TRBD2	TGCGCCAGCAGCCAGCCTTTAACCGGGACTAGCGGGAGGGGCTCCTACAATGAGCAGTTCTTC	CASSQPLTGTSGRGSYNEQFF
15	-	TRBV14	TRBJ2-7	TRBD1	TGTGCCAGCAGCCAAGATCGGGACAGGGCCTACGAGCAGTACTTC	CASSQDRDRAYEQYF
14	-	TRBV21-1	TRBJ1-2	-	TGTGCCAGCAACCTTGGGGGGGGCAACTATGGCTACACCTTC	CASNLGGGNYGYTF
15	-	TRBV18	TRBJ2-7	TRBD1	TGTGCCAGCTCACCAGACAGGGGGCTCTCCTACGAGCAGTACTTC	CASSPDRGLSYEQYF
19	-	TRBV11-3	TRBJ2-2	TRBD2	TGTGCCAGCAGCCCCCGAGGGACTAGCGGGAGAGTGAACACCGGGGAGCTGTTTTTT	CASSPRGTSGRVNTGELFF
16	-	TRBV27	TRBJ2-1	TRBD2	TGTGCCAGCAGAGTAGCGGGAGGGAGCTCCTACAATGAGCAGTTCTTC	CASRVAGGSSYNEQFF
15	once	TRBV6-5	TRBJ1-4	TRBD1	TGTGCCAGCAGGGACCGGAGACAGGGGAGTGAAAAACTGTTTTTT	CASRDRRQGSEKLFF